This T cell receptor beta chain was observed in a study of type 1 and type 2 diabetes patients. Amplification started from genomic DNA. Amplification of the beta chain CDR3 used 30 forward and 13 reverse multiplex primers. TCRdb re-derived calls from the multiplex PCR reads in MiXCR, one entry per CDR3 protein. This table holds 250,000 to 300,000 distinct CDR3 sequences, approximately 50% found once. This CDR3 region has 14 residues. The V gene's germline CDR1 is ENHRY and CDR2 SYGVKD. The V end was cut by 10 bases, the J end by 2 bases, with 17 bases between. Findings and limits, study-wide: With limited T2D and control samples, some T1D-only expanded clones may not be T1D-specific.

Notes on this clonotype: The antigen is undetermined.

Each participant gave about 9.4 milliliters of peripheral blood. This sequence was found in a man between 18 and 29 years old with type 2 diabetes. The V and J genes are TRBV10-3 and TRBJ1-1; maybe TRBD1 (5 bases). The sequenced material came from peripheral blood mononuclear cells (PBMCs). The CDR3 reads CASRYRFINTEAFF. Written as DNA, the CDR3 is TGTGCCAGCAGATACAGGTTCATCAACACTGAAGCTTTCTTT.